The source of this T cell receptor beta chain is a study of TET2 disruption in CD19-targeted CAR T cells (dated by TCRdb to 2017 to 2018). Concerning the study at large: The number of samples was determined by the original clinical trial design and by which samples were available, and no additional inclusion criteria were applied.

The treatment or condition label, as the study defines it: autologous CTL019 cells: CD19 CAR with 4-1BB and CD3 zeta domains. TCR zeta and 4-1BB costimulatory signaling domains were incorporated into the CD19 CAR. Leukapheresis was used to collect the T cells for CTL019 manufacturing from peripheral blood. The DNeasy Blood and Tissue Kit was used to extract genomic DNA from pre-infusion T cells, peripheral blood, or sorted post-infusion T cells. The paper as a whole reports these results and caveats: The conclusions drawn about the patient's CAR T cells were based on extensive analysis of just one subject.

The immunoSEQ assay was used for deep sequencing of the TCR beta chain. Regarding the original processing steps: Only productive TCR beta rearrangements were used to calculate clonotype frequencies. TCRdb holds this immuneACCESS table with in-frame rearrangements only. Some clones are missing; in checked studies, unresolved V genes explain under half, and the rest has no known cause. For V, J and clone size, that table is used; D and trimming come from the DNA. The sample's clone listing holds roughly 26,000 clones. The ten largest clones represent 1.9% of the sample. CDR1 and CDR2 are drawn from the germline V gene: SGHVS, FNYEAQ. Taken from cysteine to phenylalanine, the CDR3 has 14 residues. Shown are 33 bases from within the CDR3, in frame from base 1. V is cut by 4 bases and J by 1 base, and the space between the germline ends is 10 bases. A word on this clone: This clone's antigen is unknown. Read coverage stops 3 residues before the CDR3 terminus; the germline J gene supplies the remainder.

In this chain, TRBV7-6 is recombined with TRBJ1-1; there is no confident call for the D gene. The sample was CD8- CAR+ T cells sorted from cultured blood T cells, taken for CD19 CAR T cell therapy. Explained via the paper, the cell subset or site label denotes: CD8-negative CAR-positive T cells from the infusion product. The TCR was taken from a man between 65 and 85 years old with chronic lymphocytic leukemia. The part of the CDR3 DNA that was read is TGTGCCAGCAGCTCTTTCGACAAGAACACTGAA. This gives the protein CASSSFDKNTE. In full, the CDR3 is CASSSFDKNTEAFF. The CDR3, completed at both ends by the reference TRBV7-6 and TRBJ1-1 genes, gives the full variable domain GAGVSQSPRYKVTKRGQDVALRCDPISGHVSLYWYRQALGQGPEFLTYFNYEAQQDKSGLPNDRFSAERPEGSISTLTIQRTEQRDSAMYRCASSSFDKNTEAFFGQGTRLTVV.